This T cell receptor (beta chain) is from a study of T cell repertoires in cytomegalovirus infection. The overall study: Indications came from public TCR beta signatures; they pointed to CMV infection and to a matching HLA type. The study, taken as a whole, reports: HLA-C-restricted CMV-specific TCR beta clonotypes prevailed in the ex vivo response. CMV carriers with the relevant HLA were identified by cumulative public TCR beta family frequency.

Via MiXCR, TCRdb re-called the reads, giving one row per CDR3 protein. This table holds 250,000 to 350,000 distinct CDR3 sequences, 20% to 30% found once. Germline CDR1 reads SEHNR; CDR2 reads FQNEAQ (reference sequence). The CDR3 length is 15 residues. Comments on this clonotype: No antigen is known for it. Compared with germline, one end of the junction differs, possibly owing to a read error.

The rearrangement links TRBV7-9 to TRBJ1-3; 7 bases map to TRBD1. Sequences were obtained from PBMCs. The source of this sequence is a human donor in good health (CMV status not recorded). Some clones in this sample may be carry-over from other donors' samples. The DNA for the CDR3 is TGTGCCAACAGCGCGGACAGGAGCTCTGGAAACACCATATATTTT. Its translation: CANSADRSSGNTIYF. Combining the CDR3 with reference TRBV7-9 and TRBJ1-3 gives the whole variable domain DTGVSQNPRHKITKRGQNVTFRCDPISEHNRLYWYRQTLGQGPEFLTYFQNEAQLEKSRLLSDRFSAERPKGSFSTLEIQRTEQGDSAMYLCANSADRSSGNTIYFGEGSWLTVV.